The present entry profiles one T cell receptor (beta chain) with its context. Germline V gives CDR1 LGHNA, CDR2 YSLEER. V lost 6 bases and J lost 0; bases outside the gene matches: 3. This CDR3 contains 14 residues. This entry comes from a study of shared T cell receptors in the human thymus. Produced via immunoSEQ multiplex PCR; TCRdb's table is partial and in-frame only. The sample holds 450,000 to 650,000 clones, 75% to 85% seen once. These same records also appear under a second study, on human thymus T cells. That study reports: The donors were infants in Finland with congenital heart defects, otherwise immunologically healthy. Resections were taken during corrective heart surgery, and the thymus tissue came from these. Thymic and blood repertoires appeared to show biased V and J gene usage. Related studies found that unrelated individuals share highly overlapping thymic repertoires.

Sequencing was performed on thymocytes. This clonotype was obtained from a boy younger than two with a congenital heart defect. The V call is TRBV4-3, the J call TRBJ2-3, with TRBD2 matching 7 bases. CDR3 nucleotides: TGCGCCAGCAGTCTAGCGGATAGCACAGATACGCAGTATTTT. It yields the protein CASSLADSTDTQYF.